This paragraph covers one TCR beta chain sequence. Blood draws occurred at baseline, cycle 4 day 1, and cycle 7 day 1. Germline-derived CDR1 and CDR2 are MNHEY and SMNVEV (reference sequence). Trimming left V 5 bases short and J 3 bases short, with 20 bases between. The CDR3 has 16 amino acids. The data were obtained in a study of OX40 agonist ivuxolimab in advanced cancers. The wider study: At 0.01 to 10 mg/kg, ivuxolimab was administered intravenously to patients every 2 weeks.

Using immunoSEQ multiplex PCR, the repertoire was profiled, and TCRdb retains in-frame clones only, with some absent. The table lists some 73,000 clones, just under 90% of them singletons. The specimen was CD4+ or CD8+ T cells sorted from blood, collected in a trial of the OX40 agonist ivuxolimab. The genes are TRBV27 and TRBJ2-7; D may be TRBD1 (5 bases). This clonotype was sampled from an adult with an advanced solid tumor such as melanoma, head and neck, liver or kidney cancer. The DNA of the CDR3 is TGTGCCAGCAGTCCCCTCATCACAGGCCCTCACTACGAGCAGTACTTC. Its protein product is CASSPLITGPHYEQYF.